This T cell receptor (beta chain) derives from a study of CD8 T cells in Susac syndrome. Random hexamers were used to reverse transcribe an amount of about 0.45 to 1 ug RNA. TCRdb recomputed calls from the immunoSEQ multiplex PCR reads with MiXCR, one row per CDR3 protein. Found here are 200,000 to 250,000 distinct CDR3 sequences, about 93% of them singletons; the top ten hold approximately 0.13%. CD8+ and CD4+ T cells circulating in blood were sequenced for TCR beta. TEMRA cells were FACS-enriched and CD8+ and CD4+ T cells negatively isolated. The CDR3 extends over 15 amino acids. The germline V gene encodes CDR1 MGHRA and CDR2 YSYEKL. V lost 6 bases to trimming and J lost 7 bases; unmatched junction nucleotides: 10.

Specimen: CD8+ T cells from PBMCs. This rearrangement joins TRBV4-1 to TRBJ2-1; TRBD2 agrees at 9 bases. The TCR sequence derives from a human donor with multiple sclerosis. The CDR3: CASSQLAGVGNEQFF. The DNA of the CDR3 is TGCGCCAGCAGTCAATTAGCGGGAGTGGGAAATGAGCAGTTCTTC.